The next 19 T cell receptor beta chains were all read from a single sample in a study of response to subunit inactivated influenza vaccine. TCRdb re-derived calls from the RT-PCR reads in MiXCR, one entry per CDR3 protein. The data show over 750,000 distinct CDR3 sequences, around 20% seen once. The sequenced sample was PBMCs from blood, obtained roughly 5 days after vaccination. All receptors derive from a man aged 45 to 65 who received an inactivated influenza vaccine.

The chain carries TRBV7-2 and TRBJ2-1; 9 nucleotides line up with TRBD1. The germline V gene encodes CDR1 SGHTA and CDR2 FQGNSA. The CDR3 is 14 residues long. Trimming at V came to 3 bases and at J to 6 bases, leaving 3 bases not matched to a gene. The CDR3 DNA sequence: TGTGCCAGCAGCTTGGGGACAGGGCTCAATGAGCAGTTCTTC. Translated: CASSLGTGLNEQFF.

CDR3 loop: CASSLQAVDTEAFF. The CDR3 DNA reads TGTGCCAGCAGTTTACAGGCGGTAGACACTGAAGCTTTCTTT. V and J are TRBV6-2 or TRBV6-3 and TRBJ1-1, with D possibly being TRBD1 (5 bases). The V end lost 4 bases, the J end lost 3 bases, and 12 bases lay between the germline ends. The CDR3 runs 14 residues. CDR1 is MNHEY, CDR2 SVGEGT, per germline.

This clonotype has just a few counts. As DNA, the CDR3 is TGTGCCAGTAGTCAGATGGCAACTCCTAACTATGGCTACACCTTC. Translated, it gives CASSQMATPNYGYTF. This chain connects TRBV19 to TRBJ1-2; the D is unclear. From germline, CDR1 is LNHDA and CDR2 SQIVND (reference sequence). The CDR3 runs to 15 residues. V gave up 5 bases and J gave up 0 bases, with 13 bases separating them.

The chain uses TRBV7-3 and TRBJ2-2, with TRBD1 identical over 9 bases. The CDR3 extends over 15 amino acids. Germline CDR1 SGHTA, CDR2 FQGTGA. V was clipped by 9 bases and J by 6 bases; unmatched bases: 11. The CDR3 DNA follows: TGTGCCAGTTCCGATTGGACAGGGGTGCCCGGGGAGCTGTTTTTT. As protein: CASSDWTGVPGELFF.

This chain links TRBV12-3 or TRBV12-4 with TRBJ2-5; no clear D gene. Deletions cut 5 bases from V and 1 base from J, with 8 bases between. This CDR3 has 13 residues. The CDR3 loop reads CASSTFLQETQYF. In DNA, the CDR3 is TGTGCCAGCAGTACTTTTCTCCAAGAGACCCAGTACTTC.

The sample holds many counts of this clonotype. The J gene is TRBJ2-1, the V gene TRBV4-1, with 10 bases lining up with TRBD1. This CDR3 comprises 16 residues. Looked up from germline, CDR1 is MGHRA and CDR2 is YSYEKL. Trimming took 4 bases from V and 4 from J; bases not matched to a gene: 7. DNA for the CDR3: TGCGCCAGCAGCCCTGAAGCGGGACAGGGGTACAATGAGCAGTTCTTC. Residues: CASSPEAGQGYNEQFF.

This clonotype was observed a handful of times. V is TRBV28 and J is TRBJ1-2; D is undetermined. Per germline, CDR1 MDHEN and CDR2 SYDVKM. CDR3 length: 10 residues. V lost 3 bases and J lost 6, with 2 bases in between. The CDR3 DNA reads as TGTGCCAGCAGTTTTCATGGCTACACCTTC. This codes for CASSFHGYTF.

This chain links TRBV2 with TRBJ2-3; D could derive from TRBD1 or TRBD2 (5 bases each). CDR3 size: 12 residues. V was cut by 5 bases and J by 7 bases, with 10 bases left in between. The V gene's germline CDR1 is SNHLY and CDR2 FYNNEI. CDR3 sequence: CASSWDRNTQYF. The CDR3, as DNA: TGTGCCAGCAGTTGGGACCGAAATACGCAGTATTTT.

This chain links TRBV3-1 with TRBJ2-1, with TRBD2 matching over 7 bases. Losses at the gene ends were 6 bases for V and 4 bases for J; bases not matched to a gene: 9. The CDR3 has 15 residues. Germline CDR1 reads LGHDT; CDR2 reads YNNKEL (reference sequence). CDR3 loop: CASSHWREFYNEQFF. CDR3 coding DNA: TGTGCCAGCAGTCATTGGCGGGAGTTTTACAATGAGCAGTTCTTC.

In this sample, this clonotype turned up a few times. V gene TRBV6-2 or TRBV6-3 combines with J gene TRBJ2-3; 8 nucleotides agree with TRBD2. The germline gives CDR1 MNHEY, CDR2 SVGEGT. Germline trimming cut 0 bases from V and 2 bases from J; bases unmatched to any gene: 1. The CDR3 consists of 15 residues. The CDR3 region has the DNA TGTGCCAGCAGTTACTCTAGCGGGGTCACAGATACGCAGTATTTT. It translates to CASSYSSGVTDTQYF.

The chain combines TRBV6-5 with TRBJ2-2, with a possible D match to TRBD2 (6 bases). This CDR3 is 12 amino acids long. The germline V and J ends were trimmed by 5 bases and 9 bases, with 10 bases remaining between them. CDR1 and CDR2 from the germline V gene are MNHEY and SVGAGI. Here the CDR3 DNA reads TGTGCCAGCAGTCTAACTAGCAGGGAGCTGTTTTTT. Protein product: CASSLTSRELFF.

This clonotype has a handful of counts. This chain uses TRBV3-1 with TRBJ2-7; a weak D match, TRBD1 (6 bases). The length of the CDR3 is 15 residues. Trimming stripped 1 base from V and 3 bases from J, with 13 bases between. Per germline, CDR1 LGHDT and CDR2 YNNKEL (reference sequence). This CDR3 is CASSQGFGQSYEQYF. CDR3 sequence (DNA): TGTGCCAGCAGCCAAGGTTTCGGACAGAGCTACGAGCAGTACTTC.

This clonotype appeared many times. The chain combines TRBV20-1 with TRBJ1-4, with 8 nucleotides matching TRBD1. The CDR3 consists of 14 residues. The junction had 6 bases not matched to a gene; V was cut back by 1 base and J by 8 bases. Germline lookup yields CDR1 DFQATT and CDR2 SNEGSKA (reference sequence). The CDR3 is CSARGGQAREKLFF. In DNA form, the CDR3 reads TGCAGTGCTAGAGGGGGACAGGCCAGAGAAAAACTGTTTTTT.

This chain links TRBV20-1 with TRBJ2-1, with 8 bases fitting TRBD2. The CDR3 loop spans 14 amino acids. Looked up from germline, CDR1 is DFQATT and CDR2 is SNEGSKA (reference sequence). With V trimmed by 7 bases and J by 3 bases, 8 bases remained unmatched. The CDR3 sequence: CSGRTSNSYNEQFF. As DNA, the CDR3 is TGCAGTGGTAGGACTAGCAATAGCTACAATGAGCAGTTCTTC.

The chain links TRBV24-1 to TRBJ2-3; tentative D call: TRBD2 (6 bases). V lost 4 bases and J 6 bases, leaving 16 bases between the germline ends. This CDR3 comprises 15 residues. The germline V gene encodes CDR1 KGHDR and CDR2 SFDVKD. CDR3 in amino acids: CATSELSGSKDTQYF. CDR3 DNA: TGTGCCACCAGTGAACTTAGCGGAAGCAAGGATACGCAGTATTTT.

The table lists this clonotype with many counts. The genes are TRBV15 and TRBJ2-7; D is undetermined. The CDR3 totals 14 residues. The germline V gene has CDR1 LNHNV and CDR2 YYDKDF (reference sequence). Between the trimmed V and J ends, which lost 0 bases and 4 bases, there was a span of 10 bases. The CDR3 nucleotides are TGTGCCACCAGCAGAGATTCACGGCTATACGAGCAGTACTTC. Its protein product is CATSRDSRLYEQYF.

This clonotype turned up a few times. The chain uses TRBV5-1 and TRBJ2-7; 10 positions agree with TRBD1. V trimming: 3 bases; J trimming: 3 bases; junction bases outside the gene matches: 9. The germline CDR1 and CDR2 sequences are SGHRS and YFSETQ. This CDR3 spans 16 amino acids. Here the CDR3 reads CASSSTPGTGVYEQYF. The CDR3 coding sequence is TGCGCCAGCAGCTCGACTCCCGGGACAGGGGTCTACGAGCAGTACTTC.

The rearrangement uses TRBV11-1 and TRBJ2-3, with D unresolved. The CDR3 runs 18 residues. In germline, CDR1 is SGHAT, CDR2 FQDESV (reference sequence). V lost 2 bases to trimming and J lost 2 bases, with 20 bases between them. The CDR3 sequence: CASSLIGSPPTYTDTQYF. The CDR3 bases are TGTGCCAGCAGCTTAATTGGTTCGCCCCCGACCTACACAGATACGCAGTATTTT.

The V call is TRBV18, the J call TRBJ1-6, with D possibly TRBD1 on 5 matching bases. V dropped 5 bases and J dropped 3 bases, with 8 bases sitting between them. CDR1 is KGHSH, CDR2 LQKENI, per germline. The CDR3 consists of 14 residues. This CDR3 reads CASSIDSYNSPLHF. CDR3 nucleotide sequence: TGTGCCAGCTCAATCGACAGCTATAATTCACCCCTCCACTTT.